Below, 17 T cell receptor beta chains from the same sample are listed, as sequenced in a study of T cells after yellow fever vaccination. TCRdb re-derived calls from the 5' RACE reads in MiXCR, one entry per CDR3 protein. Among some 120,000 distinct CDR3 sequences listed, about 16% were seen once. Sequenced here: CD8+ T cells sorted from PBMCs, sampled 5 days after the yellow fever booster vaccination. The receptors stem from a man younger than 30 who received the YFV17D yellow fever vaccine.

The chain combines TRBV7-9 with TRBJ2-1; 9 nucleotides agree with TRBD2. The V segment lost 2 bases and the J segment 5 bases; nucleotides outside the gene matches: 4. CDR3 length equals 15 residues. Looked up from germline, CDR1 is SEHNR and CDR2 is FQNEAQ (reference sequence). CDR3 sequence reads: CASSLPLAGHNEQFF. The CDR3 DNA reads as TGTGCCAGCAGCTTACCACTAGCGGGTCACAATGAGCAGTTCTTC.

The chain employs TRBV7-6 and TRBJ1-1; no clear D gene. Trimming took off 5 bases at V and 1 base at J, with 8 bases between the two ends. Germline CDR1 SGHVS, CDR2 FNYEAQ. The CDR3 is 13 amino acids. CDR3 sequence reads: CASSVDGNTEAFF. The CDR3 DNA follows: TGTGCCAGCAGCGTCGACGGGAACACTGAAGCTTTCTTT.

The chain combines TRBV7-9 with TRBJ2-7, with no clear D. The CDR3 consists of 14 residues. The germline V gene encodes CDR1 SEHNR and CDR2 FQNEAQ (reference sequence). Trimming removed 2 bases at V and 4 bases at J, with 12 bases between. The CDR3 coding sequence is TGTGCCAGCAGCTTACGTCCCGGAGCTTACGAGCAGTACGTC. The encoded protein is CASSLRPGAYEQYV.

The gene calls are TRBV27 and TRBJ2-3; D uncertain. The germline V gene encodes CDR1 MNHEY and CDR2 SMNVEV (reference sequence). V gave up 5 bases and J gave up 0 bases, with 12 bases separating them. The CDR3 covers 15 residues. The CDR3 region has the DNA TGTGCCAGCAGTGACGGAACGCAAAGCACAGATACGCAGTATTTT. It translates to CASSDGTQSTDTQYF.

This clonotype was seen at least ten times. J is TRBJ2-1 and V is TRBV7-2; the D gene could be TRBD1 or TRBD2 (5 bases each). This CDR3 contains 15 residues. Germline CDR1 is SGHTA and CDR2 is FQGNSA. V was clipped by 6 bases and J by 9 bases, with 21 bases between them. The CDR3 here is CASSPGRGPYGEQFF. The CDR3 DNA is TGTGCCAGCAGTCCGGGAAGGGGTCCTTACGGTGAGCAGTTCTTC.

The CDR3 spells CASSQGARGTDTQYF. Written as DNA, the CDR3 is TGTGCCAGCAGCCAAGGAGCCAGGGGCACAGATACGCAGTATTTT. This rearrangement joins TRBV4-2 to TRBJ2-3, with TRBD1 as a possible D gene (5 bases). The germline V and J ends were trimmed by 1 base and 1 base, with 9 bases remaining between them. The CDR3 has 15 residues. Germline CDR1 LGHNA, CDR2 YNFKEQ.

This chain uses TRBV4-2 with TRBJ2-1; D is uncertain. This CDR3 spans 14 amino acids. Germline V lookup: CDR1 LGHNA, CDR2 YNFKEQ. V gave up 1 base and J gave up 8 bases, with 12 bases separating them. The chain's CDR3 is CASSQVLGDYEQFF. In DNA form, the CDR3 reads TGTGCCAGCAGCCAAGTGTTGGGTGATTATGAGCAGTTCTTC.

The V call is TRBV4-1, the J call TRBJ2-2, with TRBD2 matching 9 bases. The CDR3 runs to 19 residues. Germline-derived CDR1 and CDR2 are MGHRA and YSYEKL. Unmatched junction bases numbered 12, after V lost 4 bases and J lost 0 bases. This chain's CDR3 is CASSPFFPSSGANTGELFF. The CDR3 DNA is TGCGCCAGCAGCCCATTTTTCCCATCTAGCGGGGCGAACACCGGGGAGCTGTTTTTT.

V is TRBV11-2 and J is TRBJ2-7; D is undetermined. The CDR3 totals 13 residues. CDR1 is SGHAT, CDR2 FQNNGV, per germline. Trimming removed 1 base from V and 3 bases from J, with 7 bases in between. CDR3 in amino acids: CASSLAADYEQYV. CDR3 nucleotides: TGTGCCAGCAGCTTAGCGGCGGACTACGAGCAGTACGTC.

This clonotype has just a few counts. CDR3 sequence (DNA): TGTGCCAGCAGCTTAGCGCCCAGGGGGATGAACACTGAAGCTTTCTTT. This translates into CASSLAPRGMNTEAFF. V usage is TRBV7-2 and J usage is TRBJ1-1, with TRBD1 identical over 7 bases. V dropped 0 bases and J dropped 0; count of bases not matched to a gene: 4. The germline gives CDR1 SGHTA, CDR2 FQGNSA. The CDR3 sequence is 16 residues long.

This clonotype was detected only a few times. The chain links TRBV27 to TRBJ1-2; the D is unclear. With 5 bases removed from V and 6 bases from J, the gap between germline ends came to 19 bases. Per the germline V gene, CDR1 is MNHEY and CDR2 is SMNVEV (reference sequence). This CDR3 is 15 amino acids long. This chain's CDR3 is CASSPLGFSIDGYTF. The CDR3 DNA reads TGTGCCAGCAGTCCCCTCGGGTTTAGTATTGATGGCTACACCTTC.

This clonotype has a handful of counts. The chain employs TRBV4-1 and TRBJ2-7; possible D gene TRBD2, 6 bases. The CDR3 is 14 amino acids. The V gene lost 0 bases and the J gene lost 3 bases, with 9 bases spanning the gap. In germline, CDR1 is MGHRA, CDR2 YSYEKL. The CDR3 sequence: CASSQDNGGYEQYF. The DNA for the CDR3 is TGCGCCAGCAGCCAAGATAACGGGGGCTACGAGCAGTACTTC.

There are a few counts of this clonotype. The rearrangement uses TRBV12-3 or TRBV12-4 and TRBJ2-5; 10 bases fit TRBD2. The CDR3 covers 15 residues. Trimming cost V 3 bases and J 5 bases; bases outside gene matches: 6. The CDR3 region is CASSLSGGAGETQYF. Written as DNA, the CDR3 is TGTGCCAGCAGTTTGAGCGGGGGGGCCGGCGAGACCCAGTACTTC.

The V gene is TRBV29-1, the J gene TRBJ2-1; perhaps TRBD2 as D (6 bases). Germline V gives CDR1 SQVTM, CDR2 ANQGSEA. This CDR3 comprises 11 residues. Trimming took 7 bases from V and 10 from J, leaving 14 bases between them. The CDR3 DNA sequence: TGCAGCGGAGAAGCGGGTTGGGAGCAGTTCTTC. Translating it yields CSGEAGWEQFF.

This clonotype was recorded a few times. The CDR3 sequence: CASSGLAGALQRTDTQYF. The CDR3 DNA follows: TGTGCCAGCAGTGGACTAGCGGGGGCCCTGCAACGGACAGATACGCAGTATTTT. The gene calls are TRBV2 and TRBJ2-3; 12 bases are shared with TRBD2. The V gene end was trimmed by 4 bases and the J gene end by 3 bases; junction bases not matched to a gene: 11. The CDR3 runs 18 residues. The germline CDR1 and CDR2 sequences are SNHLY and FYNNEI.

The chain links TRBV29-1 to TRBJ2-1; D possibly corresponds to TRBD2 (6 bases). V was trimmed by 4 bases and J by 5 bases, leaving 9 bases between them. The CDR3 is 12 residues long. Germline-derived CDR1 and CDR2 are SQVTM and ANQGSEA. The CDR3 here is CSVVGGHNEQFF. The CDR3 nucleotides are TGCAGCGTTGTCGGGGGACACAATGAGCAGTTCTTC.

The J gene is TRBJ1-1, the V gene TRBV7-2; D is possibly TRBD1 (5 bases). Deletions cut 1 base from V and 4 bases from J, with 10 bases between. Germline V gene lookup returns CDR1 SGHTA and CDR2 FQGNSA. The CDR3 length is 14 residues. The CDR3 reads CASSLERQGTEAFF. As DNA, the CDR3 is TGTGCCAGCAGCTTAGAGAGGCAGGGCACTGAAGCTTTCTTT.